A single sample is the source of the 14 T cell receptor beta chains below, sequenced in a study of CD8 T cells in ankylosing spondylitis. Using its own MiXCR run on the 5' RACE reads, TCRdb lists one record per CDR3 protein. There are 220,000 or so distinct CDR3 sequences in the sample; approximately 20% occur only once, and approximately 40% lies in the top ten. Which antigens these TCRs recognize remains unknown. Study results and caveats: A TCR beta motif of fewer than ten highly homologous variants seemed to mark ankylosing spondylitis blood.

Sequenced sample: blood, either unsorted or a sorted T cell fraction (not recorded which). The receptors here all came from a male donor with ankylosing spondylitis.

This clonotype has a handful of counts. The J gene is TRBJ2-7, the V gene TRBV4-1, with D possibly called TRBD1 or TRBD2 (5 bases each). The CDR3 is 14 amino acids. Germline V gene data show CDR1 as MGHRA and CDR2 as YSYEKL. With 3 bases removed from V and 3 bases from J, the gap between germline ends came to 12 bases. In DNA, the CDR3 is TGCGCCAGCAGCCAGTGGGACGGAAACTACGAGCAGTACTTC. Residues: CASSQWDGNYEQYF.

This sequence joins TRBV9 and TRBJ1-1; D is ambiguous. Germline CDR1 and CDR2: SGDLS and YYNGEE. The CDR3 sequence is 13 residues long. Trimming pared 0 bases from V and 8 bases from J, leaving 11 bases between. CDR3 amino acids: CASSVGGRAEAFF. The DNA for the CDR3 is TGTGCCAGCAGCGTAGGCGGGCGGGCGGAAGCTTTCTTT.

This clonotype was seen only a few times. This chain connects TRBV28 to TRBJ1-3; D ambiguous. The CDR3 spans 13 residues. The ends were cut back, 5 bases at V and 6 bases at J, with 11 bases in the middle. Germline CDR1 is MDHEN and CDR2 is SYDVKM. The CDR3 is CASSDFPSNTIYF. DNA of the CDR3: TGTGCCAGCAGTGACTTTCCATCAAACACCATATATTTT.

This clonotype was counted many times. The chain carries TRBV7-9 and TRBJ1-4; no clear D. V lost 5 bases to trimming and J lost 3 bases, with 10 bases between them. The CDR3 is 14 residues long. Germline V gene data show CDR1 as SEHNR and CDR2 as FQNEAQ (reference sequence). The CDR3 loop reads CASSRQAANEKLFF. DNA of the CDR3: TGTGCCAGCAGCCGGCAGGCAGCTAATGAAAAACTGTTTTTT.

The chain is built from TRBV9 and TRBJ2-5; tentatively, D is TRBD2 (6 bases). The germline CDR1 and CDR2 sequences are SGDLS and YYNGEE. V was cut by 5 bases and J by 0 bases, with 17 bases left in between. This CDR3 is built from 16 residues. The CDR3 here is CASSLEGLAYQETQYF. CDR3 bases: TGTGCCAGCAGTTTGGAGGGGCTAGCTTACCAAGAGACCCAGTACTTC.

This clonotype was seen repeatedly, ten times or more. The rearrangement joins TRBV25-1 to TRBJ2-3, with 9 bases aligning to TRBD1. Trimming took 4 bases from V and 3 from J; bases not matched to a gene: 8. The CDR3 spans 16 residues. Per the germline V gene, CDR1 is MGHDK and CDR2 is SYGVNS. The CDR3 DNA reads as TGTGCCAGCAGTGCGAGACAGGGGGAGGAGACAGATACGCAGTATTTT. It codes for CASSARQGEETDTQYF. Complete variable domain (other parts from reference TRBV25-1 and TRBJ2-3): EADIYQTPRYLVIGTGKKITLECSQTMGHDKMYWYQQDPGMELHLIHYSYGVNSTEKGDLSSESTVSRIRTEHFPLTLESARPSHTSQYLCASSARQGEETDTQYFGPGTRLTVL.

This clonotype was recorded a few times. The gene calls are TRBV20-1 and TRBJ1-2, with 8 bases identical to TRBD1. Trimming cost V 1 base and J 3 bases; bases outside gene matches: 4. This CDR3 spans 14 amino acids. Germline CDR1 DFQATT, CDR2 SNEGSKA (reference sequence). In nucleotides, the CDR3 is TGCAGTGCTAGAGGGGACAGGTCGGACTATGGCTACACCTTC. Its protein is CSARGDRSDYGYTF.

The chain couples TRBV7-8 to TRBJ2-5, with TRBD1 matching over 7 bases. There are 16 residues in the CDR3. J lost 2 bases, V lost 5 bases, and 11 bases had no gene match. Germline values: CDR1 SGHVS, CDR2 FQNEAQ. In DNA, the CDR3 is TGTGCCAGCAGCGAAGGGGTCGCAGGGGGTCAAGAGACCCAGTACTTC. Translation: CASSEGVAGGQETQYF.

The V gene is TRBV29-1, the J gene TRBJ2-7; TRBD2 matches at 11 bases. The CDR3 covers 16 residues. V lost 4 bases to trimming and J lost 5 bases; unmatched junction nucleotides: 13. From germline, CDR1 is SQVTM and CDR2 ANQGSEA. The CDR3 bases are TGCAGCGTTGTGCCCCTTACTAGCGGGAGTTCTCACGAGCAGTACTTC. This translates into CSVVPLTSGSSHEQYF.

This clonotype was picked up a small number of times. The rearrangement links TRBV27 to TRBJ2-7; D possibly matches TRBD1 or TRBD2 (7 bases each). The CDR3 has 14 residues. Trimming took 5 bases from V and 5 from J, leaving 16 bases between them. Per the germline V gene, CDR1 is MNHEY and CDR2 is SMNVEV (reference sequence). CDR3 sequence: CASSPLAGGDEQYF. The CDR3 DNA sequence: TGTGCCAGCAGTCCCCTGGCAGGGGGGGACGAGCAGTACTTC.

The chain recombines TRBV4-1 with TRBJ1-2, with D possibly matching TRBD1 (6 bases). Germline V gene data show CDR1 as MGHRA and CDR2 as YSYEKL. V lost 1 base and J lost 4, with 13 bases in between. The CDR3 is 15 residues long. The CDR3 DNA reads as TGCGCCAGCAGCCAAGTTGGGGGGGCCACCTATGGCTACACCTTC. It specifies CASSQVGGATYGYTF.

The chain carries TRBV6-5 and TRBJ2-2, with 8 bases matching TRBD2. The J segment lost 3 bases and the V segment lost 0 bases, leaving 3 bases of the junction unmatched. Germline CDR1 and CDR2: MNHEY and SVGAGI. This CDR3 is 16 amino acids long. The CDR3 protein is CASSYSGGRYTGELFF. The DNA for the CDR3 is TGTGCCAGCAGTTACTCCGGCGGGAGGTACACCGGGGAGCTGTTTTTT.

This clonotype was observed a few times. The chain couples TRBV5-5 to TRBJ1-5, with a possible D match to TRBD1 (6 bases). Germline lookup yields CDR1 SGHKS and CDR2 YYEKEE (reference sequence). Trimming took 4 bases from V and 7 from J, leaving 18 bases between them. The CDR3 loop spans 15 amino acids. The CDR3 sequence: CASSPGQMGGQPQHF. The CDR3 coding sequence is TGTGCCAGCAGCCCGGGACAAATGGGCGGGCAGCCCCAGCATTTT.

This rearrangement joins TRBV27 to TRBJ2-7, with D perhaps matching TRBD1 (5 bases). V was clipped by 4 bases and J by 0 bases, with 10 bases between them. The germline gives CDR1 MNHEY, CDR2 SMNVEV (reference sequence). This CDR3 is 14 amino acids long. CDR3: CASSYGHPSYEQYF. DNA of the CDR3: TGTGCCAGCAGTTATGGACACCCCTCCTACGAGCAGTACTTC.